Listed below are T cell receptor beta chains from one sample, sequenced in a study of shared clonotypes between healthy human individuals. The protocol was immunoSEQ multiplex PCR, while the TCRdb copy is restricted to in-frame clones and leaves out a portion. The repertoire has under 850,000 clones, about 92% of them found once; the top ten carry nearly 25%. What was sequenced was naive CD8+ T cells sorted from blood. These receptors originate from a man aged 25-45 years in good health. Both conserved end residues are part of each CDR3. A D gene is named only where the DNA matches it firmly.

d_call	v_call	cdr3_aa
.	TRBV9	CASSVGQHSNQPQHF
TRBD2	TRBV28	CASSLADTGELFF
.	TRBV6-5	CASSYSAGGGEAFF
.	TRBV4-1	CASSQDELLSDDNEQFF
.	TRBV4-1	CASSQQLVRWTGELFF
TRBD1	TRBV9	CASSGQGAHNEKLFF
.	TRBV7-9	CAIGTGLPKNTEAFF
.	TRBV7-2	CASSLDYPGAYEQYF
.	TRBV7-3	CASSLTRGVNTEAFF
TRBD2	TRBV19	CASSGRLAGALNEQFF
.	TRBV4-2	CASSAGLAYEQYF
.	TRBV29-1	CSVFLENTGELFF
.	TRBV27	CASSLSTRLHEQFF
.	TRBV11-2	CASSFGVGTEAFF
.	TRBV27	CASSFAGMSNQPQHF
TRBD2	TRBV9	CASSGLGLAGGEAQYF
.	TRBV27	CASSLALWGAAREQYF
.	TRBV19	CASSTTPPGVGPGELFF
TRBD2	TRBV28	CASSFSLRTSETDTQYF
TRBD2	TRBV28	CASSFPLASSGISDTQYF
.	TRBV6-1	CASSETPWQGYNEQFF
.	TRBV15	CATSRDRGSYYEQYF
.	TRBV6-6	CASEGGDGYTF
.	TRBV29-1	CSVEDPGYEQYF
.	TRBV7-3	CASSLDSMGPEQYF
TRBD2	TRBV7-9	CASSPPVAGDYPGELFF
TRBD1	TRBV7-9	CASSLDRGFFLYGYTF
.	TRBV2	CASSYGEQYF
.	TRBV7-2	CASSLFDTGELFF
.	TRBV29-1	CSVGRTEAFF
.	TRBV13	CASSFNSPTGANVLTF
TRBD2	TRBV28	CASSPSLAAAGELFF
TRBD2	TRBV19	CASRDSSGRGGANVLTF
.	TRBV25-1	CASSEGQKSQYF
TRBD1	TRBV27	CASSPSRDRASNTGELFF
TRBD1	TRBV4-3	CASSQDNEQGLNEQYF
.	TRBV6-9	CASSTLRQRIDGYTF
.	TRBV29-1	CSEMTANTEAFF
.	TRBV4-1	CASSQDEKTPYEQYF
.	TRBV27	CASSLIPNDNEQFF
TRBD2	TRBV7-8	CASSLVAGGLDEQFF
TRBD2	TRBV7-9	CASSLVPPWSGEPYEQYF
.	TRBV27	CASSPGGGPWNTEAFF
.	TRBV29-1	CSVDPGGETPGGGDTQYF
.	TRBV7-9	CASSLPSVRETQYF
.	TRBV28	CASTRGLRQPQHF
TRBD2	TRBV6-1	CASSDVIVRESSSYNEQFF
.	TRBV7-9	CASSLNPELSSDEQYF
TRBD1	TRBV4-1	CASSQAKGAEQYF
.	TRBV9	CASSAYLNTGELFF
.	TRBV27	CASRGMGTGELFF
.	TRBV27	CASSTQGTAEIVLVIYEQYF
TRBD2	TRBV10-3	CAISESKLAGSRYNEQFF